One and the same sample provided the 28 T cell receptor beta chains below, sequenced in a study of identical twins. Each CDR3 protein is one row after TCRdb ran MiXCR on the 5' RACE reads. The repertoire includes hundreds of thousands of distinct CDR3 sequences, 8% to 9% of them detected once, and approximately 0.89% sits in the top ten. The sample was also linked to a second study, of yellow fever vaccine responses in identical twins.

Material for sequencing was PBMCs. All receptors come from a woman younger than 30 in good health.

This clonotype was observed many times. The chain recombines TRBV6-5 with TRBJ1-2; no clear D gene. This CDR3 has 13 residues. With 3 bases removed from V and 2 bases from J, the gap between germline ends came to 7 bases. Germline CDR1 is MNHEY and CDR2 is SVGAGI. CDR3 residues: CASSYDGNYGYTF. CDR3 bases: TGTGCCAGCAGTTATGACGGAAACTATGGCTACACCTTC.

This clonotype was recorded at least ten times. The CDR3 nucleotides are TGTGCCAGCAGCTCTAAAACCGGGACAGTCGGGGAGCTGTTTTTT. Translated: CASSSKTGTVGELFF. The chain is built from TRBV5-6 and TRBJ2-2; 7 bases line up with TRBD1. With 3 bases clipped from V and 7 bases from J, the junction kept 9 bases outside the gene matches. Germline V lookup: CDR1 SGHDT, CDR2 YYEEEE. The CDR3 loop spans 15 amino acids.

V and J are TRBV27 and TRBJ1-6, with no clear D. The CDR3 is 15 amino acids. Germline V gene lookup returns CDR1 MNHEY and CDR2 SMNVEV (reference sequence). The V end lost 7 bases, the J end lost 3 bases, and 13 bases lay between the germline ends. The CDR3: CASKVVKNYNSPLHF. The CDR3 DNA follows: TGTGCCAGCAAGGTGGTGAAGAACTATAATTCACCCCTCCACTTT.

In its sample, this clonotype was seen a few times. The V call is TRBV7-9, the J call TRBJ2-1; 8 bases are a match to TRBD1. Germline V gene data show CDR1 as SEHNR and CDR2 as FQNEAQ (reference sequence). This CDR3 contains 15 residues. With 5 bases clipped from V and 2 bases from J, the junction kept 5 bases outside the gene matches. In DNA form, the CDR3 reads TGTGCCAGCAGCATAGGACAGGGAACCTACAATGAGCAGTTCTTC. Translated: CASSIGQGTYNEQFF.

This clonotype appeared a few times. This CDR3 is CSVEGGQGLSTDTQYF. The DNA for the CDR3 is TGCAGCGTTGAAGGAGGGCAGGGGTTGAGCACAGATACGCAGTATTTT. The rearrangement uses TRBV29-1 and TRBJ2-3, with D tentatively TRBD1 (6 bases). This CDR3 region has 16 residues. From germline, CDR1 is SQVTM and CDR2 ANQGSEA. V lost 1 base and J 0 bases, leaving 14 bases between the germline ends.

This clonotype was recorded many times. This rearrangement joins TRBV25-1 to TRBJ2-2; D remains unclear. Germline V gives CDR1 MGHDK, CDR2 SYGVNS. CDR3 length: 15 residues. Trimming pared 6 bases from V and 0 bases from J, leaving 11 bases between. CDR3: CASSRGTSNTGELFF. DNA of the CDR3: TGTGCCAGCAGCCGAGGCACCTCGAACACCGGGGAGCTGTTTTTT.

In DNA, the CDR3 is TGTGCCAGCAGCCAAGCGTTAAAAGGGGTCTCGAACACTGAAGCTTTCTTT. It is translated as CASSQALKGVSNTEAFF. The V gene is TRBV4-2, the J gene TRBJ1-1, with D maybe TRBD1 (5 bases). CDR1 and CDR2 from the germline V gene are LGHNA and YNFKEQ. CDR3 length: 17 residues. Between the trimmed V and J ends, which lost 1 base and 1 base, there was a span of 16 bases.

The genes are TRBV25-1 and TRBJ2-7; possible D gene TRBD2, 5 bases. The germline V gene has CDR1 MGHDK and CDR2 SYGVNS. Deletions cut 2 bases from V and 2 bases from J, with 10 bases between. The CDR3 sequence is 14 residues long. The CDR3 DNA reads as TGTGCCAGCAGTGAAGCCGGGGAGACCTACGAGCAGTACTTC. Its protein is CASSEAGETYEQYF.

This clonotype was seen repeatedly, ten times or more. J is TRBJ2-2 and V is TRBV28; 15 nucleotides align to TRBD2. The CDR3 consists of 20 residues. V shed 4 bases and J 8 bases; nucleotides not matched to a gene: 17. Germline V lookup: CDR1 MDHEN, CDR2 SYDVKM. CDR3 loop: CASSSALGLAGGYPTGELFF. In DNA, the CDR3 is TGTGCCAGCAGTTCCGCATTGGGACTAGCGGGAGGATACCCTACGGGGGAGCTGTTTTTT.

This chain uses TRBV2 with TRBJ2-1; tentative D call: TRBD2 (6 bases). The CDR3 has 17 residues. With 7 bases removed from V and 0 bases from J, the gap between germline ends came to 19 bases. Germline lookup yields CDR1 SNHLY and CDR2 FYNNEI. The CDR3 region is CASKGSSDSHSYNEQFF. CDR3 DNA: TGTGCCAGCAAAGGGTCTAGCGACAGCCACTCCTACAATGAGCAGTTCTTC. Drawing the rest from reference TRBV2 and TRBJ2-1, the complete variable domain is EPEVTQTPSHQVTQMGQEVILRCVPISNHLYFYWYRQILGQKVEFLVSFYNNEISEKSEIFDDQFSVERPDGSNFTLKIRSTKLEDSAMYFCASKGSSDSHSYNEQFFGPGTRLTVL.

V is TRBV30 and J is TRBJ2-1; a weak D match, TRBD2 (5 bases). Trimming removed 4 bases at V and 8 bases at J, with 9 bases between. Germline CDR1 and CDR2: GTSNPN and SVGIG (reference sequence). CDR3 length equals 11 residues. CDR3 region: CAWKSGYEQFF. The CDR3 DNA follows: TGTGCCTGGAAATCGGGATATGAGCAGTTCTTC.

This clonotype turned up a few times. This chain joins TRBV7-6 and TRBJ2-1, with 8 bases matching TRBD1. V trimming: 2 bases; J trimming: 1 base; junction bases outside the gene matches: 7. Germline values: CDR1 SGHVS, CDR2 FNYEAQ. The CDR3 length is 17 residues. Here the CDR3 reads CASSLWAGGVSYNEQFF. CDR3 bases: TGTGCCAGCAGCTTATGGGCAGGGGGCGTATCCTACAATGAGCAGTTCTTC.

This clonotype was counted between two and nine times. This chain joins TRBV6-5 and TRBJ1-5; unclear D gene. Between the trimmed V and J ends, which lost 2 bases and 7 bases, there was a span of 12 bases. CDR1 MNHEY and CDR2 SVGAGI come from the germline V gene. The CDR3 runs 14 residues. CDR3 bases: TGTGCCAGCAGTTACGAATCGGGGAACCAGCCCCAGCATTTT. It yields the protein CASSYESGNQPQHF.

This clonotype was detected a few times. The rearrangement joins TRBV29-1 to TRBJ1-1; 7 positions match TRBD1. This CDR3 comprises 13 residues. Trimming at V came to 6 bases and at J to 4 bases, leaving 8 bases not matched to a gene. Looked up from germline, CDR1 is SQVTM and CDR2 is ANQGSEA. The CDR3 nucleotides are TGCAGCGTCCAACTCCCAGGGGGCACTGAAGCTTTCTTT. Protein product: CSVQLPGGTEAFF.

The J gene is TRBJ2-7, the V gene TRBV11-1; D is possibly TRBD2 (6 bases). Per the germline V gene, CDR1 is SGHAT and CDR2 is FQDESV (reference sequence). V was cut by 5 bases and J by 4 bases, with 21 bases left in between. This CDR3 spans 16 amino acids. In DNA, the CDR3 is TGTGCCAGCAGCGCACTAGCCGGGACTCCATTTTACGAGCAGTACTTC. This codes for CASSALAGTPFYEQYF.

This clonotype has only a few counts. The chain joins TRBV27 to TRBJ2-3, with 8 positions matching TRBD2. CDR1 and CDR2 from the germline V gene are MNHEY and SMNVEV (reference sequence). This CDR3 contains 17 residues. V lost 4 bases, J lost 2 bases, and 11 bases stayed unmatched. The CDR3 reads CASSWRGAGDHTDTQYF. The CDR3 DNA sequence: TGTGCCAGCAGTTGGCGGGGAGCGGGGGACCACACAGATACGCAGTATTTT.

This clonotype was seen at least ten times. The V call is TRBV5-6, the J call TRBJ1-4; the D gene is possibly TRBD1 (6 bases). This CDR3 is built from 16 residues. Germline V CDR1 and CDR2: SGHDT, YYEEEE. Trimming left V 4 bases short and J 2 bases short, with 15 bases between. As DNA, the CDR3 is TGTGCCAGCAGCAAAGGACAGTCGGTGACTAATGAAAAACTGTTTTTT. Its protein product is CASSKGQSVTNEKLFF.

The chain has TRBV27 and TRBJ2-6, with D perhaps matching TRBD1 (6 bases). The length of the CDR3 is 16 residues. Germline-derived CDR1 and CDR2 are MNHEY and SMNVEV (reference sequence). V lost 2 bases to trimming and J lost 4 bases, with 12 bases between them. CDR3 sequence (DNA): TGTGCCAGCAGTTTAAGTTCAGGGGTCGGGGCCAACGTCCTGACTTTC. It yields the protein CASSLSSGVGANVLTF.

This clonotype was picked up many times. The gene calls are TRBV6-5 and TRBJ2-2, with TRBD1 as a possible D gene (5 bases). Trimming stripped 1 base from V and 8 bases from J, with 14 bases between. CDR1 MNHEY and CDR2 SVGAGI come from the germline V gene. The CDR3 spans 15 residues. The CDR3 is CASSYLDKVAGELFF. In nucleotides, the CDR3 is TGTGCCAGCAGTTACTTGGACAAAGTCGCGGGGGAGCTGTTTTTT.

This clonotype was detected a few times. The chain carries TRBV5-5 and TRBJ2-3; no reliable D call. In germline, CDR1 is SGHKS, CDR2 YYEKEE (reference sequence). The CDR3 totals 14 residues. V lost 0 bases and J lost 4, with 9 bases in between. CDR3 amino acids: CASSLASPADTQYF. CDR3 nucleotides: TGTGCCAGCAGCTTGGCCAGCCCGGCAGATACGCAGTATTTT.

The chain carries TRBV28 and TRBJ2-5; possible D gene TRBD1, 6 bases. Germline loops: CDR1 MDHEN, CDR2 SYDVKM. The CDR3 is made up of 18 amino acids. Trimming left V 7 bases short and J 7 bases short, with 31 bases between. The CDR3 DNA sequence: TGTGCCAGCAACCCCAGGGGACGACAGGTTATAGGGGTAGGGACCCAGTACTTC. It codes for CASNPRGRQVIGVGTQYF.

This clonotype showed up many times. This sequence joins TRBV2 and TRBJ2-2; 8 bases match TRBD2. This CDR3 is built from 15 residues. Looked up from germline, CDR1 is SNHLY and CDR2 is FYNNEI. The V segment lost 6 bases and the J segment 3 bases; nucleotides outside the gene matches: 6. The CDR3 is CASRGSGGYTGELFF. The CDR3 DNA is TGTGCCAGCAGAGGGAGCGGGGGTTACACCGGGGAGCTGTTTTTT.

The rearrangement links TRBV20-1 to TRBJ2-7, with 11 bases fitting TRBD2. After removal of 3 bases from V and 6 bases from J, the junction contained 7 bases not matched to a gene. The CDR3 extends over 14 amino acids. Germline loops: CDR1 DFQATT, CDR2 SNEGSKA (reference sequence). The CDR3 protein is CSASNPSGGTEQYF. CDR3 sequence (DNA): TGCAGTGCTAGCAACCCTAGCGGGGGGACCGAGCAGTACTTC.

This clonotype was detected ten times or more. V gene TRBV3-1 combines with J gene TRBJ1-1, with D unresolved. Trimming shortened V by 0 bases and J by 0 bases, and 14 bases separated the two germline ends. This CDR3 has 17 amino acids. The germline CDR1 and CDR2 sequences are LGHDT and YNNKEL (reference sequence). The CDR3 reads CASSQEPASRMNTEAFF. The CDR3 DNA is TGTGCCAGCAGCCAAGAGCCAGCCTCGAGGATGAACACTGAAGCTTTCTTT.

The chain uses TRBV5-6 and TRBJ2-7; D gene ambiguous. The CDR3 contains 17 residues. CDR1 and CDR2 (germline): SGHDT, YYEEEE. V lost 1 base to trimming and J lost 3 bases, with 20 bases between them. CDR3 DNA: TGTGCCAGCAGCTTGCGGGTAATTGGACCCAAGATCTACGAGCAGTACTTC. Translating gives CASSLRVIGPKIYEQYF.

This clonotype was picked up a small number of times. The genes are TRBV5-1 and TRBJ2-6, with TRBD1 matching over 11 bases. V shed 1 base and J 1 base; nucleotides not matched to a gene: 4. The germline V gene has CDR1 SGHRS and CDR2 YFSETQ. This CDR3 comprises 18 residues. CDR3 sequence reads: CASSLRDRGGSGANVLTF. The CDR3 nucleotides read TGCGCCAGCAGCTTGCGGGACAGGGGGGGGTCTGGGGCCAACGTCCTGACTTTC.

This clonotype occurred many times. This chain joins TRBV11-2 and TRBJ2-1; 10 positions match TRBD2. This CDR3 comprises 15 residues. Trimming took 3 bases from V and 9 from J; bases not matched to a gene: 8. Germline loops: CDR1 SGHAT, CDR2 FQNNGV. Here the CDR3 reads CASSFLAGALSEQFF. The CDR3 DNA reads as TGTGCCAGCAGCTTTCTAGCGGGAGCTCTTAGTGAGCAGTTCTTC.

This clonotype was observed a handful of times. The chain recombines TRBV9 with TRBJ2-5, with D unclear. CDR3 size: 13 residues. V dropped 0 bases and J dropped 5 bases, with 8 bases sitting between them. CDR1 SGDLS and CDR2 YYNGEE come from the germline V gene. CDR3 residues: CASSVGVAETQYF. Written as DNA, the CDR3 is TGTGCCAGCAGCGTAGGGGTAGCCGAGACCCAGTACTTC.